This T cell receptor beta chain is drawn from a study of blood T cell repertoires in COVID-19. The Seattle patients joined while their infection was active and were tracked longitudinally afterward. The V segment lost 9 bases and the J segment 4 bases; nucleotides outside the gene matches: 5. The germline gives CDR1 ENHRY, CDR2 SYGVKD. The CDR3 contains 12 residues. The repertoire was sequenced with immunoSEQ multiplex PCR; TCRdb's copy has only in-frame clones and lacks some. Of roughly 56,000 clones in the sample, 89% were seen once. The receptor comes from a woman aged 55 to 70 with COVID-19, enrolled during active disease. The V gene is TRBV10-3, the J gene TRBJ1-2, with 7 bases aligning to TRBD1. The specimen sequenced was peripheral blood. CDR3 nucleotide sequence: TGTGCCATTCCACAGGGGAGCTATGGCTACACCTTC. It is translated as CAIPQGSYGYTF.